The 23 T cell receptor beta chains presented below share a single source sample, sequenced in a study of control samples from healthy donors and cancer patients. This table comes from immunoSEQ multiplex PCR, and its TCRdb copy is limited to in-frame clones, with some not included. The sample holds 50,000 to 75,000 clones; roughly 85% are singletons and the top ten take 5% to 6.5%. Material: blood. The receptors here all came from a man between 35 and 55 years old in good health.

The chain recombines TRBV13 with TRBJ2-7; no reliable D call. The CDR3 sequence is 12 residues long. Trimming took 3 bases from V and 5 from J, leaving 8 bases between them. The V gene's germline CDR1 is PRHDT and CDR2 FYEKMQ (reference sequence). The CDR3 bases are TGTGCCAGCAGCTTTCGACCCGACGAGCAGTACTTC. It specifies CASSFRPDEQYF. Drawing the rest from reference TRBV13 and TRBJ2-7, the complete variable domain is AAGVIQSPRHLIKEKRETATLKCYPIPRHDTVYWYQQGPGQDPQFLISFYEKMQSDKGSIPDRFSAQQFSDYHSELNMSSLELGDSALYFCASSFRPDEQYFGPGTRLTVT.

The rearrangement links TRBV6-5 to TRBJ1-6; 8 bases fit TRBD1. CDR3 length: 15 amino acids. After removal of 6 bases from V and 7 bases from J, the junction contained 8 bases not matched to a gene. Germline V gives CDR1 MNHEY, CDR2 SVGAGI. The CDR3 spells CASRTTGTGNSPLHF. CDR3 coding DNA: TGTGCCAGCAGGACTACCGGGACAGGAAATTCACCCCTCCACTTT.

V usage is TRBV6-6 and J usage is TRBJ2-6; TRBD2 matches at 9 bases. The germline CDR1 and CDR2 sequences are MNHNY and SVGAGI (reference sequence). The CDR3 is made up of 17 amino acids. The junction had 5 bases not matched to a gene; V was cut back by 5 bases and J by 0 bases. CDR3: CASSPRSGSSGANVLTF. CDR3 DNA sequence: TGTGCCAGCAGTCCCCGTAGCGGGAGCTCTGGGGCCAACGTCCTGACTTTC.

This chain uses TRBV6-2 or TRBV6-3 with TRBJ1-3, with 7 bases lining up with TRBD1. The ends lost 0 bases at V and 0 bases at J; junction bases unmatched: 5. The CDR3 extends over 17 amino acids. CDR1 MNHEY and CDR2 SVGEGT come from the germline V gene. CDR3 nucleotides: TGTGCCAGCAGTTACTCGGGACAGCGGAGCTCTGGAAACACCATATATTTT. Residues: CASSYSGQRSSGNTIYF.

Details on this clone: A junction boundary mismatches the germline segment, possibly from a read error. At the DNA level, this CDR3 is encoded by other sequences in the same sample as well. The rearrangement joins TRBV7-3 to TRBJ2-3; perhaps TRBD1 as D (6 bases). Germline values: CDR1 SGHTA, CDR2 FQGTGA. The CDR3 is 13 amino acids. CDR3 sequence reads: CASSSTGLDTQYF. DNA for the CDR3: TGCGCCAGCAGCAGTACAGGGCTAGATACGCAGTATTTT.

This chain connects TRBV7-9 to TRBJ2-3; D is possibly TRBD2 (6 bases). This CDR3 region has 15 residues. Germline V gene lookup returns CDR1 SEHNR and CDR2 FQNEAQ (reference sequence). The V end lost 1 base, the J end lost 2 bases, and 10 bases lay between the germline ends. The CDR3 nucleotides read TGTGCCAGCAGCTTAGATTTAGCGGACACAGATACGCAGTATTTT. This sequence encodes CASSLDLADTDTQYF.

This clone occurred once. This chain links TRBV4-1 with TRBJ2-7; possibly TRBD2 for D (7 bases). CDR1 and CDR2 from the germline V gene are MGHRA and YSYEKL. Trimming left V 0 bases short and J 1 base short, with 13 bases between. CDR3 size: 16 residues. The CDR3 loop reads CASSQDRGRESYEQYF. The CDR3 coding sequence is TGCGCCAGCAGCCAAGACCGGGGGCGGGAGTCCTACGAGCAGTACTTC.

This clone has only one observation. The chain employs TRBV6-5 and TRBJ2-3; D is undetermined. The CDR3 loop spans 15 amino acids. Germline V gene sequence: CDR1 MNHEY, CDR2 SVGAGI. Trimming took off 6 bases at V and 0 bases at J, with 13 bases between the two ends. CDR3 coding DNA: TGTGCCAGCAGAGCCAAACAGTATAGCACAGATACGCAGTATTTT. Translating it yields CASRAKQYSTDTQYF.

This chain links TRBV3-1 (or the pseudogene TRBV3-2) with TRBJ2-2; D not certain. Germline V lookup: CDR1 LGHDT, CDR2 YNNKEL (reference sequence). The CDR3 spans 15 residues. Trimming cost V 2 bases and J 1 base, with 8 bases left between them. CDR3 in DNA: TGTGCCAGCAGCCAACTCGCAGGGAACACCGGGGAGCTGTTTTTT. Its translation is CASSQLAGNTGELFF.

By share, this clone ranks as medium-sized. This chain links TRBV7-9 with TRBJ1-5, with D maybe TRBD1 (5 bases). V shed 5 bases and J shed 7 bases, with 21 bases lying between them. Per germline, CDR1 SEHNR and CDR2 FQNEAQ (reference sequence). The CDR3 is 16 amino acids. Written as DNA, the CDR3 is TGTGCCAGCAGCCCCCCCTGGGGGGGTAACAGCCAGCCCCAGCATTTT. Translating it yields CASSPPWGGNSQPQHF.

Worth noting for this clone: A read error may explain this, as a much larger clone is one base away. The chain joins TRBV2 to TRBJ1-5, with 7 bases fitting TRBD1. In germline, CDR1 is SNHLY, CDR2 FYNNEI. Trimming removed 6 bases from V and 2 bases from J; junction bases left unmatched: 7. This CDR3 spans 15 amino acids. The CDR3 loop is CASSYQGGGNQPQHF. CDR3 bases: TGTGCCAGCAGCTACCAGGGGGGGGGCAATCAGCCCCAGCATTTT.

This chain joins TRBV4-3 and TRBJ2-2; 7 nucleotides line up with TRBD1. This CDR3 has 17 residues. Germline V gene data show CDR1 as LGHNA and CDR2 as YSLEER. Trimming cost V 2 bases and J 3 bases; bases outside gene matches: 9. DNA for the CDR3: TGCGCCAGCAGCCAACCGAACAGGGGTGTGTACACCGGGGAGCTGTTTTTT. It codes for CASSQPNRGVYTGELFF.

This sequence joins TRBV11-3 and TRBJ2-3, with TRBD1 identical over 10 bases. This CDR3 region has 16 residues. Trimming removed 5 bases from V and 0 bases from J; junction bases left unmatched: 5. In germline, CDR1 is SGHNT, CDR2 YENEEA. CDR3: CASSRRTGGSTDTQYF. The CDR3 nucleotides are TGTGCCAGCAGCAGGAGGACAGGGGGGAGCACAGATACGCAGTATTTT.

In DNA, the CDR3 is TGTGCCAGCAGTGCGCTGAGGACTCCGGGACAGGGCACTGAAGCTTTCTTT. Translating it yields CASSALRTPGQGTEAFF. The chain carries TRBV28 and TRBJ1-1; 9 nucleotides line up with TRBD1. The germline V gene encodes CDR1 MDHEN and CDR2 SYDVKM. V shed 5 bases and J 4 bases; nucleotides not matched to a gene: 14. CDR3 size: 17 residues.

In this sample, this clone turned up a few times. The rearrangement links TRBV20-1 to TRBJ1-2; D ambiguous. CDR1 is DFQATT and CDR2 is SNEGSKA in the germline V gene (reference sequence). The CDR3 covers 10 residues. CDR3: CSYRAYGYTF. CDR3 DNA sequence: TGCAGCTACCGGGCCTATGGCTACACCTTC.

DNA for the CDR3: TGTGCCAGCAGCCCCCCCGGCGGGGGAACTAACGAGCAGTACTTC. This encodes CASSPPGGGTNEQYF. The genes are TRBV6-6 and TRBJ2-7; TRBD2 matches 7 bases. Germline values: CDR1 MNHNY, CDR2 SVGAGI (reference sequence). The CDR3 is made up of 15 amino acids. Unmatched junction bases numbered 13, after V lost 6 bases and J lost 5 bases.

The rearrangement joins TRBV2 to TRBJ2-7, with D perhaps matching TRBD2 (6 bases). V lost 6 bases to trimming and J lost 0 bases, with 15 bases between them. The CDR3 covers 15 residues. Germline values: CDR1 SNHLY, CDR2 FYNNEI. CDR3 sequence reads: CASRLLAASSYEQYF. The CDR3 DNA sequence: TGTGCCAGCAGGTTACTAGCAGCCAGCTCCTACGAGCAGTACTTC.

The rearrangement links TRBV9 to TRBJ1-3; weak D call: TRBD1 (5 bases). The CDR3 is 14 residues long. Germline CDR1 SGDLS, CDR2 YYNGEE. Trimming cost V 4 bases and J 5 bases, with 13 bases left between them. CDR3: CASSRARDRNTIYF. Here the CDR3 DNA reads TGTGCCAGCAGCCGCGCCAGGGACCGAAACACCATATATTTT.

The chain couples TRBV28 to TRBJ2-4; possible D gene TRBD2, 5 bases. Germline V gives CDR1 MDHEN, CDR2 SYDVKM. The CDR3 spans 12 residues. V was clipped by 2 bases and J by 9 bases, with 8 bases between them. The CDR3 protein is CASSLARGIQYF. CDR3 sequence (DNA): TGTGCCAGCAGTTTAGCCCGGGGCATTCAGTACTTC.

This chain uses TRBV29-1 with TRBJ1-1; perhaps TRBD1 as D (5 bases). CDR3 length: 16 residues. Germline V gene sequence: CDR1 SQVTM, CDR2 ANQGSEA. V lost 4 bases and J 1 base, leaving 19 bases between the germline ends. CDR3 bases: TGCAGCGTTGTCCCTTTATCGTCGACAGCGAACACTGAAGCTTTCTTT. Translating it yields CSVVPLSSTANTEAFF. Full variable domain (rest looked up from reference TRBV29-1 and TRBJ1-1): SAVISQKPSRDICQRGTSLTIQCQVDSQVTMMFWYRQQPGQSLTLIATANQGSEATYESGFVIDKFPISRPNLTFSTLTVSNMSPEDSSIYLCSVVPLSSTANTEAFFGQGTRLTVV.

CDR3 DNA sequence: TGTGCCAGCAGTGAAACCTACTCTTCGACAGGCTATGGCTACACCTTC. Its translation: CASSETYSSTGYGYTF. The chain couples TRBV6-1 to TRBJ1-2, with D perhaps matching TRBD1 (6 bases). The V end lost 2 bases, the J end lost 4 bases, and 17 bases lay between the germline ends. The CDR3 contains 16 residues. CDR1 MNHNS and CDR2 SASEGT come from the germline V gene.

The chain recombines TRBV6-5 with TRBJ1-2, with D possibly being TRBD1 (5 bases). Trimming pared 7 bases from V and 10 bases from J, leaving 22 bases between. Germline V lookup: CDR1 MNHEY, CDR2 SVGAGI. The CDR3 length is 14 residues. CDR3: CASTLPGGPSYYTF. DNA of the CDR3: TGTGCCAGCACCCTGCCCGGGGGTCCCTCTTACTACACCTTC.

The chain is built from TRBV2 and TRBJ2-7, with TRBD1 identical over 8 bases. V lost 3 bases and J lost 5; bases outside the gene matches: 9. CDR3 length: 15 amino acids. Germline V gives CDR1 SNHLY, CDR2 FYNNEI. The CDR3 loop reads CASSDPLGTGNEQYF. The CDR3 DNA reads as TGTGCCAGCAGTGACCCATTAGGGACAGGCAACGAGCAGTACTTC.